This passage covers 26 T cell receptor beta chains from one sample sequenced in a study of glioma-infiltrating T cells (dated by TCRdb to 2016 to 2017). The sequencer listed for this sample is Illumina MiSeq. The iRepertoire nested amplicon-rescue multiplex PCR (arm-PCR) platform was used to amplify TCR alpha and beta CDR3 regions from RNA. Clones were called with MiXCR by TCRdb after fastp trimmed the public reads at Q25, and only in-frame beta chains were retained. Here each entry gathers all rows of one CDR3 protein and keeps the most common genes and DNA. The sample table lists under 200,000 distinct CDR3 sequences, around 42% of them with a count of one. The ten top clones hold roughly 5.2% of the sample. What was sequenced was glioma tissue, nonneoplastic brain tissue, or PBMCs (not recorded which). These receptors all come from a human donor with low-grade glioma or glioblastoma, undergoing nonglioma brain surgery, or in good health (not recorded which).

The V gene is TRBV28, the J gene TRBJ2-1, with D possibly TRBD2 on 6 matching bases. Germline CDR1 reads MDHEN; CDR2 reads SYDVKM. This CDR3 has 12 amino acids. Trimming removed 4 bases at V and 8 bases at J, with 9 bases between. The CDR3, as DNA: TGTGCCAGCAGTTCGGGGGAGTATGAGCAGTTCTTC. It codes for CASSSGEYEQFF.

This clonotype showed up just a few times. V is TRBV29-1 and J is TRBJ1-2; D is unresolved. The germline V gene encodes CDR1 SQVTM and CDR2 ANQGSEA. This CDR3 comprises 11 residues. The CDR3 region has the DNA TGCAGGGTCACACCTGACTATGGCTACACCTTC. Its protein is CRVTPDYGYTF.

The chain recombines TRBV20-1 with TRBJ2-1; 9 bases are a match to TRBD2. Germline V gene lookup returns CDR1 DFQATT and CDR2 SNEGSKA (reference sequence). The V and J ends lost 6 bases and 5 bases, in that order; junction bases with no gene match: 14. The CDR3 has 16 residues. CDR3 coding DNA: TGCAGTGCGGAAATTCCCAGCGGGAGGACTAACAATGAGCAGTTCTTC. This sequence encodes CSAEIPSGRTNNEQFF.

V gene TRBV20-1 combines with J gene TRBJ2-1; TRBD2 aligns across 7 bases. V shed 6 bases, J shed 9 bases, and the junction held 17 bases outside the gene matches. The CDR3 length is 15 residues. In germline, CDR1 is DFQATT, CDR2 SNEGSKA (reference sequence). The CDR3 sequence is CSAFHRAGVQGEQFF. Written as DNA, the CDR3 is TGCAGTGCCTTCCATAGGGCGGGAGTTCAGGGTGAGCAGTTCTTC.

This clonotype was counted between two and nine times. The V call is TRBV5-4, the J call TRBJ1-1, with D unclear. With 0 bases removed from V and 6 bases from J, the gap between germline ends came to 12 bases. Germline values: CDR1 SGHNT, CDR2 YYREEE (reference sequence). This CDR3 has 14 residues. Here the CDR3 reads CASSLARGRAEAFF. CDR3 nucleotide sequence: TGTGCCAGCAGCTTGGCCAGAGGACGGGCTGAAGCTTTCTTT.

V and J are TRBV4-2 and TRBJ2-1; D ambiguous. V was shortened by 4 bases and J by 8 bases, with 15 bases between the two germline ends. The CDR3 is 14 residues long. Germline V gene data show CDR1 as LGHNA and CDR2 as YNFKEQ. DNA for the CDR3: TGTGCCAGCAGCCCTAGAGGCGGTATGGATGAGCAGTTCTTC. Its translation is CASSPRGGMDEQFF.

Comment on this clonotype: A read error is possible here, since a much larger clone lies one base away. The chain links TRBV6-5 to TRBJ2-2, with D perhaps TRBD1 (6 bases). Germline CDR1 MNHEY, CDR2 SVGAGI. The ends were cut back, 0 bases at V and 3 bases at J, with 11 bases in the middle. This CDR3 has 16 amino acids. The CDR3 DNA sequence: TGTGCCAGCAGTTACTCAGGGGGTACGGACACCGGGGAGCTGTTTTTT. Translating gives CASSYSGGTDTGELFF.

As concerns this clonotype: A read error may be the cause here, since a much bigger clone is one base away. The chain links TRBV19 to TRBJ2-3, with a weak D call TRBD1 (6 bases). Trimming took 5 bases from V and 1 from J, leaving 13 bases between them. The CDR3 is 15 amino acids. Germline V gives CDR1 LNHDA, CDR2 SQIVND (reference sequence). CDR3 residues: CASSAGQPGTDTQYF. The CDR3 DNA is TGTGCCAGTAGTGCAGGACAGCCCGGCACAGATACGCAGTATTTT.

This clonotype was seen many times. The J gene is TRBJ1-2, the V gene TRBV5-8; 8 nucleotides match TRBD1. CDR1 is SGHTS and CDR2 is YDEGEE in the germline V gene. V lost 6 bases to trimming and J lost 6 bases; unmatched junction nucleotides: 10. The CDR3 covers 14 residues. The CDR3 here is CASIPDRASNGYTF. The CDR3 DNA reads TGTGCCAGCATACCGGACAGGGCTAGTAATGGCTACACCTTC.

The rearrangement uses TRBV9 and TRBJ1-1; tentatively, D is TRBD1 (5 bases). The CDR3 has 15 amino acids. V shed 0 bases and J shed 2 bases, with 11 bases lying between them. CDR1 and CDR2 (germline): SGDLS, YYNGEE. DNA for the CDR3: TGTGCCAGCAGCGTAGGTGGGGGACTCAACACTGAAGCTTTCTTT. Translating gives CASSVGGGLNTEAFF.

V and J are TRBV5-6 and TRBJ2-3; a weak D match, TRBD2 (6 bases). The V end was cut by 0 bases, the J end by 3 bases, with 11 bases between. Germline-derived CDR1 and CDR2 are SGHDT and YYEEEE. The CDR3 extends over 15 amino acids. CDR3 in DNA: TGTGCCAGCAGCTTGGGACTAGGAGTAACAGATACGCAGTATTTT. Translated: CASSLGLGVTDTQYF.

The rearrangement links TRBV3-1 to TRBJ2-7, with D possibly being TRBD1 or TRBD2 (5 bases each). Germline CDR1 reads LGHDT; CDR2 reads YNNKEL (reference sequence). The CDR3 is 15 residues long. Trimming took off 0 bases at V and 3 bases at J, with 12 bases between the two ends. Here the CDR3 reads CASSQEIGTSYEQYF. CDR3 nucleotide sequence: TGTGCCAGCAGCCAAGAGATAGGGACCAGCTACGAGCAGTACTTC.

Comments on this clonotype: This may be a read error: a much more frequent sequence differs by one nucleotide. The chain employs TRBV12-3 or TRBV12-4 and TRBJ2-7; D remains unclear. There are 12 residues in the CDR3. The V and J ends lost 2 bases and 3 bases respectively, with 5 bases between them. CDR3 amino acids: CASSLIVYEQYF. The CDR3 nucleotides read TGTGCCAGCAGTTTAATCGTCTACGAGCAGTACTTC.

This clonotype was found many times. The chain joins TRBV7-2 to TRBJ2-7; D is unclear. The CDR3 covers 13 residues. Germline values: CDR1 SGHTA, CDR2 FQGNSA. Trimming left V 3 bases short and J 2 bases short, with 8 bases between. Written as DNA, the CDR3 is TGTGCCAGCAGCTTTGGGCTTCCCTACGAGCAGTACTTC. Translated: CASSFGLPYEQYF.

In its sample, this clonotype was seen many times. This sequence joins TRBV24-1 and TRBJ2-7, with a possible D match to TRBD2 (5 bases). Germline-derived CDR1 and CDR2 are KGHDR and SFDVKD. V gave up 3 bases and J gave up 4 bases, with 12 bases separating them. The CDR3 runs to 14 residues. CDR3 region: CATSDARSGYEQYF. As DNA, the CDR3 is TGTGCCACCAGTGATGCTCGGAGCGGATACGAGCAGTACTTC.

A note on this clonotype: Likely a read error: the CDR3 ends without its conserved phenylalanine or tryptophan. The V and J genes are TRBV7-8 and TRBJ2-1, with TRBD2 identical over 7 bases. After removal of 7 bases from V and 0 bases from J, the junction contained 6 bases not matched to a gene. Looked up from germline, CDR1 is SGHVS and CDR2 is FQNEAQ. The CDR3 is made up of 15 amino acids. Here the CDR3 DNA reads TGTGCCAGCACATTAGCGGGCCTCTCCTACAATGAGCAGTTCATC. It yields the protein CASTLAGLSYNEQFI.

At least ten counts were recorded for this clonotype. V and J are TRBV6-2 or TRBV6-3 and TRBJ2-7; D is unresolved. The CDR3 has 13 amino acids. Germline V lookup: CDR1 MNHEY, CDR2 SVGEGT. V lost 2 bases to trimming and J lost 3 bases, with 8 bases between them. The CDR3 is CASSYDEIYEQYF. In DNA, the CDR3 is TGTGCCAGCAGTTACGACGAGATCTACGAGCAGTACTTC.

In this sample, this clonotype turned up a few times. The J gene is TRBJ1-2, the V gene TRBV7-2, with D unclear. Germline V gene lookup returns CDR1 SGHTA and CDR2 FQGNSA. The CDR3 runs 14 residues. V was clipped by 2 bases and J by 5 bases, with 12 bases between them. The CDR3 protein is CASSLLKTDYGYTF. CDR3 sequence (DNA): TGTGCCAGCAGCTTATTAAAAACGGATTATGGCTACACCTTC.

The CDR3 spells CASSLQGLAGSTDTQYF. The CDR3 nucleotides read TGCGCCAGCAGCCTCCAGGGACTAGCGGGAAGCACAGATACGCAGTATTTT. The chain is built from TRBV4-1 and TRBJ2-3; 13 bases are a match to TRBD2. The germline V gene has CDR1 MGHRA and CDR2 YSYEKL. There are 17 residues in the CDR3. V shed 4 bases, J shed 0 bases, and the junction held 4 bases outside the gene matches.

Details on this clonotype: Its ends do not fully match the called genes, so a read error is possible. This sequence joins TRBV6-2 or TRBV6-3 and TRBJ2-7; TRBD1 or TRBD2 may be the D gene (5 bases each). The tail of the sequence fits TRBJ2-5 better, so the J call may be wrong. The germline CDR1 and CDR2 sequences are MNHEY and SVGEGT. The CDR3 length is 14 residues. The CDR3 DNA follows: TGTGCAAGCAGTTACTCCGGGGCTCAAGAGACCCAGTACTTC. It codes for CASSYSGAQETQYF.

There are many counts of this clonotype. J is TRBJ1-6 and V is TRBV19; 10 nucleotides agree with TRBD1. V dropped 6 bases and J dropped 2; count of bases not matched to a gene: 1. CDR1 is LNHDA, CDR2 SQIVND, per germline (reference sequence). The CDR3 totals 15 residues. The CDR3 DNA reads as TGTGCCAGTAGCGGGACAGGGGCCTATAATTCACCCCTCCACTTT. It encodes CASSGTGAYNSPLHF. Full variable domain (rest looked up from reference TRBV19 and TRBJ1-6): DGGITQSPKYLFRKEGQNVTLSCEQNLNHDAMYWYRQDPGQGLRLIYYSQIVNDFQKGDIAEGYSVSREKKESFPLTVTSAQKNPTAFYLCASSGTGAYNSPLHFGNGTRLTVT.

This clonotype was seen once. It may be a read error: a sequence one base away is much more abundant. The final CDR3 position lacks the conserved phenylalanine or tryptophan, pointing to a likely read error. The V and J genes are TRBV20-1 and TRBJ2-7; a weak D match, TRBD2 (6 bases). CDR1 is DFQATT, CDR2 SNEGSKA, per germline (reference sequence). The CDR3 has 14 amino acids. The V end was cut by 0 bases, the J end by 6 bases, with 15 bases between. The CDR3: CSARDRLGLIEQYL. The CDR3 DNA reads as TGCAGTGCTAGAGATAGACTAGGGCTTATCGAGCAGTACTTA.

To note about this clonotype: This may come from a read error, since a much larger clone is one base off. CDR3 DNA: TGCACTGCTAGAGGGAACAGGGGTTTCTACGGCTACACCTTC. It is translated as CTARGNRGFYGYTF. The V gene is TRBV20-1, the J gene TRBJ1-2; 7 nucleotides line up with TRBD1. The germline gives CDR1 DFQATT, CDR2 SNEGSKA (reference sequence). This CDR3 contains 14 residues.

This clonotype appeared many times. The chain combines TRBV16 with TRBJ1-1, with 7 bases that match TRBD1. Trimming at V came to 4 bases and at J to 0 bases, leaving 11 bases not matched to a gene. CDR1 is KGHSY, CDR2 FQNENV, per germline. The CDR3 loop spans 17 amino acids. The CDR3 DNA reads TGTGCCAGCAGCCTCCGGACAGGAAATTATATGAACACTGAAGCTTTCTTT. Its protein is CASSLRTGNYMNTEAFF.

This clonotype was detected many times. The chain couples TRBV2 to TRBJ1-5; D gene unclear. V was trimmed by 3 bases and J by 2 bases, leaving 14 bases between them. This CDR3 is built from 16 residues. Germline values: CDR1 SNHLY, CDR2 FYNNEI. CDR3: CASSEGDLIGNQPQHF. CDR3 DNA: TGTGCCAGCAGTGAGGGCGACTTGATAGGCAATCAGCCCCAGCATTTT.

This clonotype appeared a few times. V gene TRBV5-4 combines with J gene TRBJ2-7, with TRBD2 as a possible D gene (5 bases). CDR1 and CDR2 from the germline V gene are SGHNT and YYREEE (reference sequence). V shed 4 bases and J shed 3 bases, with 14 bases lying between them. The CDR3 consists of 14 residues. For the CDR3, the DNA is TGTGCCAGCAGCCCCGGAGGCGGTCGCTACGAGCAGTACTTC. Translated: CASSPGGGRYEQYF.